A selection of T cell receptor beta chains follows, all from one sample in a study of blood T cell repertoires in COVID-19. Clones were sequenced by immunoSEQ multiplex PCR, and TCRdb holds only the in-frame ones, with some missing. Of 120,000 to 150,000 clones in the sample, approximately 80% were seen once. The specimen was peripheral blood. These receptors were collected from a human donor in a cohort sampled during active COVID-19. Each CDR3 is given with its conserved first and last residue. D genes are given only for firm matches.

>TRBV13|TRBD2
CASSLGASGSGTQYF
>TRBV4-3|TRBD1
CASSQVMTGHATNEKLFF
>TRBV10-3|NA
CAITPESSGNTIYF
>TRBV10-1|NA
CATTTLTGSYNEQFF
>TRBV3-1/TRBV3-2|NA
CASSQDLVVHEQYF
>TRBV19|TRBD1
CASSMRTGALYGYTF
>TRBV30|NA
CAWSVKSPGNYGYTF
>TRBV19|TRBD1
CASSVTGGSVETQYF
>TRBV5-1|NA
CASSFTVNTEAFF
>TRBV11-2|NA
CASSLGSRGETQYF
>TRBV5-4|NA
CASSLGARGVYEQYF